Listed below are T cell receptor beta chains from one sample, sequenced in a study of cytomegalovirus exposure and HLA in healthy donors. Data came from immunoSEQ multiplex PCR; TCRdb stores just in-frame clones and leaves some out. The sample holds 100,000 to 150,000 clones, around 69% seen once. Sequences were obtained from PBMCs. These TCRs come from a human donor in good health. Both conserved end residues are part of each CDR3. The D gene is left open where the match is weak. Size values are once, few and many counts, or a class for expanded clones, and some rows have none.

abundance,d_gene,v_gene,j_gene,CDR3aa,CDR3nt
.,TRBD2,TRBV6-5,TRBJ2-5,CASSPHGGAGAQYF,TGTGCCAGCAGTCCCCACGGGGGGGCCGGGGCCCAGTACTTC
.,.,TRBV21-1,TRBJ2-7,CASSSTGLYEQYF,TGTGCCAGCAGCTCGACGGGACTCTACGAGCAGTACTTC
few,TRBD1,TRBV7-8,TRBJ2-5,CASSSRFLDRVHQETQYF,TGTGCCAGCAGCTCAAGGTTCTTGGACAGGGTCCACCAAGAGACCCAGTACTTC
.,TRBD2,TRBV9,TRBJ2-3,CASSHSSGGARTDTQYF,TGTGCCAGCAGCCACAGTAGCGGGGGGGCCCGTACAGATACGCAGTATTTT
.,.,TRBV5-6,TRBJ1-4,CASSLSVSTEKLFF,TGTGCCAGCAGCTTGAGTGTTTCTACTGAAAAACTGTTTTTT
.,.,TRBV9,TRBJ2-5,CASSVAPGARETQYF,TGTGCCAGCAGCGTAGCACCAGGGGCGAGAGAGACCCAGTACTTC
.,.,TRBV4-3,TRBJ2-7,CASSRGLVSSYEQYF,TGCGCCAGCAGCCGCGGACTCGTTAGCTCCTACGAGCAGTACTTC
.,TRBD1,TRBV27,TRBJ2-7,CASSLQGQGPYEQYF,TGTGCCAGCAGTCTACAAGGACAGGGCCCCTACGAGCAGTACTTC
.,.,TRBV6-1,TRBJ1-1,CASTEGQSWNTEAFF,TGTGCCAGCACCGAAGGACAGAGCTGGAACACTGAAGCTTTCTTT
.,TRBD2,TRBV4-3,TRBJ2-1,CASSYGLAAYNEQFF,TGCGCCAGCAGCTATGGACTAGCGGCCTACAATGAGCAGTTCTTC
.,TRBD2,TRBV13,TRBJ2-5,CASSLQPSGRVETQYF,TGTGCCAGCAGCTTACAGCCTAGCGGGAGGGTAGAGACCCAGTACTTC
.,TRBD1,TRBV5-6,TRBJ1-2,CASGTGFSYGYTF,TGTGCCAGCGGGACAGGGTTTTCCTATGGCTACACCTTC
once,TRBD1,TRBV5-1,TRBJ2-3,CASRPTGDTQYF,TGCGCCAGCAGGCCGACAGGGGATACGCAGTATTTT
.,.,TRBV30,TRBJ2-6,CAWSSNRFSGANVLTF,TGTGCCTGGAGTTCAAACAGGTTCTCTGGGGCCAACGTCCTGACTTTC
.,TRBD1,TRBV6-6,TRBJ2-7,CASSLGQRYEQYF,TGTGCCAGCAGCCTGGGACAGAGATACGAGCAGTACTTC
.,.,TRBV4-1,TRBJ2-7,CASSQTSLGTYEQYF,TGCGCCAGCAGCCAAACTAGCCTCGGGACCTACGAGCAGTACTTC
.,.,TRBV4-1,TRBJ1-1,CASSQESGPLIEAFF,TGCGCCAGCAGCCAAGAATCAGGGCCATTGATTGAAGCTTTCTTT
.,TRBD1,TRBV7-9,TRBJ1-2,CASTAGTGYGYTF,TGTGCCAGCACCGCAGGGACAGGCTATGGCTACACCTTC
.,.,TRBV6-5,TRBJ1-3,CASSYTGLDGNTIYF,TGTGCCAGCAGTTACACAGGGCTGGATGGAAACACCATATATTTT